The TCR beta chain described here comes from a study of T cell responses to AZD1222 COVID-19 vaccine. Study in general: Pooling of second doses given at about 4 or about 12 weeks was done. Study-level points and caveats: With two AZD1222 doses given, Spike-specific TCR breadth and depth both rose. At baseline, seropositivity was found in only a handful of AZD1222 recipients. There were mostly white British donors and more females than males, and clonal diversity was possibly underestimated.

TCRdb keeps only in-frame clones here, not all; method: immunoSEQ multiplex PCR. The repertoire holds about 130,000 clones, with over 75% as singletons. With 6 bases clipped from V and 8 bases from J, the junction kept 11 bases outside the gene matches. Germline V gives CDR1 MGHRA, CDR2 YSYEKL. This CDR3 has 15 residues. With regard to this clone: The target antigen is unknown.

The sequencing used peripheral blood, collected on day 0 of AZD1222 vaccination. This sequence was found in an adult in good health. The chain employs TRBV4-1 and TRBJ2-1, with 9 positions matching TRBD2. The CDR3 loop is CASSRGGAGGHEQFF. The CDR3, as DNA: TGCGCCAGCAGTCGGGGCGGAGCGGGAGGCCATGAGCAGTTCTTC.